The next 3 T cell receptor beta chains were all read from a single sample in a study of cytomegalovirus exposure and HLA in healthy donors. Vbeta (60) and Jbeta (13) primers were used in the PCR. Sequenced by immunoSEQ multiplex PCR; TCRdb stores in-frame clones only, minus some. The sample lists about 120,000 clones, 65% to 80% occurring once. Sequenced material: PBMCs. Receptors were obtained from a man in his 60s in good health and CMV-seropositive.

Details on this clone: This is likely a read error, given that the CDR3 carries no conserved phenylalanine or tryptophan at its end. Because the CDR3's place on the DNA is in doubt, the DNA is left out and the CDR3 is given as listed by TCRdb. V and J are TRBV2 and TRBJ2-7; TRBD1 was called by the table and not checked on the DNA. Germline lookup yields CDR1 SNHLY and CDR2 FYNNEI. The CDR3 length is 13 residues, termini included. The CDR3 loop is CASRGASYRGRFL.

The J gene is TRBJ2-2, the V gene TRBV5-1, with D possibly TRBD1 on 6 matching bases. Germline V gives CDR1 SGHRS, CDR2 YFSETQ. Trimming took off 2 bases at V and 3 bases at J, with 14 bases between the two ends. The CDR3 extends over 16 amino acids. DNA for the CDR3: TGCGCCAGCAGCTTCGGGACCGGGACATACACCGGGGAGCTGTTTTTT. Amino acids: CASSFGTGTYTGELFF.

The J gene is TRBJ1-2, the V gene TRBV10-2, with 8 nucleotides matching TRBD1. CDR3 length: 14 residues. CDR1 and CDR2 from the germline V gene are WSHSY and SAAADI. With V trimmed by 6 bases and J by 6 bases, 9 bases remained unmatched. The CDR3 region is CASSRSGQVDGYTF. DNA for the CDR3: TGCGCCAGCAGCCGGTCGGGACAGGTCGATGGCTACACCTTC.